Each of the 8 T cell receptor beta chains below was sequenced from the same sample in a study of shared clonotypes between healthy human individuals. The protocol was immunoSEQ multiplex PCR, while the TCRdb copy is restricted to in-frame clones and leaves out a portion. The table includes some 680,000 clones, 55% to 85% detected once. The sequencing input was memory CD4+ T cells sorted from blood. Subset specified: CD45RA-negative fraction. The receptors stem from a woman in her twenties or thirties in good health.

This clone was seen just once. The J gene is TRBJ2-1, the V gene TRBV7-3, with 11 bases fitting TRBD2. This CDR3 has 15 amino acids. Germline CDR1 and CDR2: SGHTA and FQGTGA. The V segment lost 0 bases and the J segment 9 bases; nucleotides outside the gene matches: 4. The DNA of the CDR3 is TGTGCCAGCAGCTTAACACTAGCGGGAGTTGGTGAGCAGTTCTTC. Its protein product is CASSLTLAGVGEQFF.

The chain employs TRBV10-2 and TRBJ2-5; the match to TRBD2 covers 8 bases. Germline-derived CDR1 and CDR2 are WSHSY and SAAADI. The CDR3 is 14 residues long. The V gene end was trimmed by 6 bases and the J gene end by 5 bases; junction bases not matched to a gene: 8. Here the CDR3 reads CASSVAGRYETQYF. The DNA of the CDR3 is TGCGCCAGCAGCGTAGCGGGACGGTATGAGACCCAGTACTTC.

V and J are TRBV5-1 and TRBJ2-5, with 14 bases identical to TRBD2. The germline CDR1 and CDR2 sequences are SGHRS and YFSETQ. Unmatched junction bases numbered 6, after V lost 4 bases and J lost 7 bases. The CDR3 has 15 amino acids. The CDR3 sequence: CASSPRLAGGWTQYF. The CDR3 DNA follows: TGCGCCAGCAGCCCCCGACTAGCGGGGGGGTGGACCCAGTACTTC.

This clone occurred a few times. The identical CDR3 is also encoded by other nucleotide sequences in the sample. CDR3 DNA sequence: TGTGCCAGCAGTTTAGACTATGGCTACACCTTC. It yields the protein CASSLDYGYTF. The J gene is TRBJ1-2, the V gene TRBV28; unclear D gene. CDR3 length: 11 amino acids. Trimming cost V 2 bases and J 3 bases, with 1 base left between them. Germline CDR1 MDHEN, CDR2 SYDVKM.

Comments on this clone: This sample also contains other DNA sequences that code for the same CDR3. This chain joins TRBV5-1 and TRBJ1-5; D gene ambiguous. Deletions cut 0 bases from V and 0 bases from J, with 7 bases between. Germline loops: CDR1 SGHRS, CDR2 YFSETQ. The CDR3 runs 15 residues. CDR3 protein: CASSLDGYSNQPQHF. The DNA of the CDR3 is TGCGCCAGCAGCTTGGACGGGTATAGCAATCAGCCCCAGCATTTT.

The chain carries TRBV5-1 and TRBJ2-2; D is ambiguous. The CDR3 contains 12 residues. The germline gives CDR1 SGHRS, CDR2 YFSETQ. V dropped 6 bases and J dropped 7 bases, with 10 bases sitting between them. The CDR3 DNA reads TGCGCCAGCACCCAAGGCGGCGGGGAGCTGTTTTTT. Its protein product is CASTQGGGELFF. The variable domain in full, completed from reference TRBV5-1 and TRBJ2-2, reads KAGVTQTPRYLIKTRGQQVTLSCSPISGHRSVSWYQQTPGQGLQFLFEYFSETQRNKGNFPGRFSGRQFSNSRSEMNVSTLELGDSALYLCASTQGGGELFFGEGSRLTVL.

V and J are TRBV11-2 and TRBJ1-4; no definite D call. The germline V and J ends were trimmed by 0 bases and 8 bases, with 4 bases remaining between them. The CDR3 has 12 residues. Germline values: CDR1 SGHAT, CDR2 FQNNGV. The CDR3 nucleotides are TGTGCCAGCAGCTTAGAGGAGGAAAAACTGTTTTTT. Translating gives CASSLEEEKLFF. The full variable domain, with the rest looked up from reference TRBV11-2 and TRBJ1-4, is EAGVAQSPRYKIIEKRQSVAFWCNPISGHATLYWYQQILGQGPKLLIQFQNNGVVDDSQLPKDRFSAERLKGVDSTLKIQPAKLEDSAVYLCASSLEEEKLFFGSGTQLSVL.

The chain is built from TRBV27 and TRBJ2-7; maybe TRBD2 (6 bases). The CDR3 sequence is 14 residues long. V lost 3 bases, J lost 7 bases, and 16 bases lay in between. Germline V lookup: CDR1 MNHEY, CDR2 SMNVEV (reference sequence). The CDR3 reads CASSFLGGVEEQYF. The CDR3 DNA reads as TGTGCCAGCAGTTTCCTCGGGGGAGTCGAGGAGCAGTACTTC.